The 30 T cell receptor beta chains given below trace back to one sample, sequenced in a study of shared clonotypes between healthy human individuals. Generated by immunoSEQ multiplex PCR, the TCRdb table keeps only in-frame clones and is missing some. There are around 2.5 million clones in the sample; roughly 93% occur only once, and 0.36% lies in the top ten. Sequenced sample: naive CD4+ T cells from PBMCs. The sample's subset: CD45RA+ positively selected. These receptors all come from a man aged 18 to 29 in good health. Some clones in this sample may be carry-over from other donors' samples.

This clone was recorded only once. V and J are TRBV5-1 and TRBJ2-5; D is perhaps TRBD1 (5 bases). Trimming pared 1 base from V and 6 bases from J, leaving 13 bases between. Germline V gives CDR1 SGHRS, CDR2 YFSETQ. There are 14 residues in the CDR3. The CDR3 here is CASSLSQGSQTQYF. As DNA, the CDR3 is TGCGCCAGCAGCTTGAGTCAGGGATCTCAGACCCAGTACTTC.

The CDR3 DNA sequence: TGTGCCAGCAGCTTAGGCCCGGGAGCCCAATACGAGCAGTACTTC. Translated: CASSLGPGAQYEQYF. The chain combines TRBV11-2 with TRBJ2-7; a possible D gene is TRBD2 (6 bases). The CDR3 has 15 residues. The germline gives CDR1 SGHAT, CDR2 FQNNGV. Between the trimmed V and J ends, which lost 1 base and 4 bases, there was a span of 14 bases.

This clone has just one count. The chain links TRBV5-4 to TRBJ2-7; 14 bases match TRBD2. CDR1 and CDR2 from the germline V gene are SGHNT and YYREEE (reference sequence). This CDR3 is built from 16 residues. With 3 bases clipped from V and 2 bases from J, the junction kept 4 bases outside the gene matches. CDR3 amino acids: CASSSRLAGGPYEQYF. Here the CDR3 DNA reads TGTGCCAGCAGCTCCCGACTAGCGGGAGGGCCCTACGAGCAGTACTTC.

This sequence joins TRBV29-1 and TRBJ1-2; weak D call: TRBD1 (6 bases). This CDR3 is built from 11 residues. CDR1 and CDR2 (germline): SQVTM, ANQGSEA. Trimming cost V 7 bases and J 4 bases, with 10 bases left between them. The CDR3 region is CSGDTLYGYTF. The CDR3 region has the DNA TGCAGCGGGGACACTCTCTATGGCTACACCTTC.

The V gene is TRBV6-1, the J gene TRBJ1-3; 9 bases line up with TRBD1. CDR3 length: 15 residues. Unmatched junction bases numbered 3, after V lost 4 bases and J lost 2 bases. Germline CDR1 MNHNS, CDR2 SASEGT. The CDR3 is CASSVDRGPGNTIYF. The CDR3 nucleotides are TGTGCCAGCAGTGTGGACAGGGGTCCTGGAAACACCATATATTTT.

Concerning this clone: Distinct nucleotide sequences in the sample also encode this CDR3. V and J are TRBV18 and TRBJ1-1; D is perhaps TRBD1 (5 bases). Germline values: CDR1 KGHSH, CDR2 LQKENI. V lost 3 bases and J lost 1, with 9 bases in between. The CDR3 contains 14 residues. The DNA for the CDR3 is TGTGCCAGCTCACCCGGGACGGCGAACACTGAAGCTTTCTTT. Translated: CASSPGTANTEAFF.

The chain couples TRBV6-1 to TRBJ2-3, with TRBD2 as a possible D gene (5 bases). V was shortened by 6 bases and J by 0 bases, with 10 bases between the two germline ends. Germline V gene data show CDR1 as MNHNS and CDR2 as SASEGT. This CDR3 has 14 amino acids. CDR3 loop: CASRGGLSTDTQYF. The CDR3 DNA reads as TGTGCCAGCAGGGGCGGACTCAGCACAGATACGCAGTATTTT.

The chain uses TRBV5-4 and TRBJ2-1, with TRBD2 matching 7 bases. V lost 3 bases, J lost 7 bases, and 7 bases stayed unmatched. The CDR3 covers 14 residues. CDR1 is SGHNT and CDR2 is YYREEE in the germline V gene (reference sequence). The CDR3 DNA is TGTGCCAGCAGCTCCAAGCGGGGAGAAAATGAGCAGTTCTTC. Translation gives CASSSKRGENEQFF.

This clone was observed once. The rearrangement links TRBV6-5 to TRBJ2-1; 9 nucleotides match TRBD1. Germline V gene lookup returns CDR1 MNHEY and CDR2 SVGAGI. V was clipped by 10 bases and J by 5 bases; unmatched bases: 12. This CDR3 has 15 amino acids. The CDR3 reads CAIGQTGGVDNEQFF. The CDR3 DNA reads TGTGCCATCGGCCAAACAGGGGGCGTTGACAATGAGCAGTTCTTC.

The CDR3 DNA sequence: TGCGCCAGCAGCTTGGCCACTAGCGGGAAGCCAGATACGCAGTATTTT. Its translation is CASSLATSGKPDTQYF. V gene TRBV5-1 combines with J gene TRBJ2-3, with 10 positions matching TRBD2. The CDR3 contains 16 residues. The junction had 5 bases not matched to a gene; V was cut back by 0 bases and J by 4 bases. The germline V gene encodes CDR1 SGHRS and CDR2 YFSETQ.

The gene calls are TRBV7-8 and TRBJ1-5; no clear D gene. The V and J ends lost 4 bases and 6 bases respectively, with 10 bases between them. CDR1 SGHVS and CDR2 FQNEAQ come from the germline V gene. The CDR3 has 13 residues. The CDR3 loop reads CASSWDLIQPQHF. The CDR3 DNA sequence: TGTGCCAGCAGCTGGGATTTGATTCAGCCCCAGCATTTT.

This clone occurred once. The gene calls are TRBV28 and TRBJ2-7, with 11 bases matching TRBD1. Germline lookup yields CDR1 MDHEN and CDR2 SYDVKM. The CDR3 has 15 residues. Losses at the gene ends were 5 bases for V and 7 bases for J; bases not matched to a gene: 10. CDR3 bases: TGTGCCAGCAGTCCCCTCGGACAGGGGGCGTATGAGCAGTACTTC. Amino acid sequence: CASSPLGQGAYEQYF.

The rearrangement joins TRBV28 to TRBJ2-7, with 7 bases matching TRBD1. This CDR3 is 14 amino acids long. Trimming removed 5 bases from V and 1 base from J; junction bases left unmatched: 5. CDR1 and CDR2 (germline): MDHEN, SYDVKM. CDR3: CASSPWTGSYEQYF. The DNA of the CDR3 is TGTGCCAGCAGTCCATGGACAGGTTCCTACGAGCAGTACTTC.

The rearrangement links TRBV19 to TRBJ2-7, with 11 bases aligning to TRBD2. Germline V lookup: CDR1 LNHDA, CDR2 SQIVND (reference sequence). V shed 4 bases, J shed 2 bases, and the junction held 7 bases outside the gene matches. This CDR3 contains 16 residues. CDR3 sequence (DNA): TGTGCCAGTAGTAACGGACTAGCGGGCGACACCTACGAGCAGTACTTC. It specifies CASSNGLAGDTYEQYF.

Concerning this clone: Relative to the germline gene, one junction end is altered; a read error may explain this. The rearrangement uses TRBV7-3 and TRBJ2-2, with D unclear. The CDR3 totals 14 residues. Germline V lookup: CDR1 SGHTA, CDR2 FQGTGA. The CDR3 DNA follows: TGTGCCAGCAGCTTAATGTCGAACCCCGGGGAGCTGTTTTTT. It yields the protein CASSLMSNPGELFF.

The V and J genes are TRBV27 and TRBJ2-7; maybe TRBD1 (5 bases). This CDR3 region has 13 residues. V lost 4 bases, J lost 4 bases, and 11 bases lay in between. Germline V gene sequence: CDR1 MNHEY, CDR2 SMNVEV (reference sequence). The CDR3 spells CASSWTRSYEQYF. The DNA for the CDR3 is TGTGCCAGCAGTTGGACACGGTCGTACGAGCAGTACTTC.

In regard to this clone: The same CDR3 arises from other DNA sequences in this sample as well. V usage is TRBV30 and J usage is TRBJ2-5; TRBD2 is a possible D gene (7 bases). Germline V gene sequence: CDR1 GTSNPN, CDR2 SVGIG (reference sequence). V was cut by 3 bases and J by 1 base, with 9 bases left in between. The CDR3 extends over 13 amino acids. The CDR3: CAWSGGLQETQYF. For the CDR3, the DNA is TGTGCCTGGAGCGGGGGGCTCCAAGAGACCCAGTACTTC.

This chain links TRBV7-2 with TRBJ1-5, with 8 positions matching TRBD1. The germline V gene has CDR1 SGHTA and CDR2 FQGNSA. V dropped 3 bases and J dropped 10; count of bases not matched to a gene: 8. This CDR3 is built from 14 residues. Here the CDR3 reads CASSFGQGIYPQHF. The CDR3, as DNA: TGTGCCAGCAGCTTCGGACAGGGTATCTATCCCCAGCATTTT.

The chain is built from TRBV2 and TRBJ1-5, with 10 bases matching TRBD1. The CDR3 contains 13 residues. The germline gives CDR1 SNHLY, CDR2 FYNNEI. The J segment lost 9 bases and the V segment lost 4 bases, leaving 3 bases of the junction unmatched. CDR3 sequence reads: CASSADRGTPQHF. The CDR3 nucleotides read TGTGCCAGCAGTGCGGACAGGGGGACGCCCCAGCATTTT.

The rearrangement joins TRBV18 to TRBJ2-7; D gene ambiguous. V was cut by 2 bases and J by 3 bases, with 8 bases left in between. CDR3 size: 13 residues. Germline-derived CDR1 and CDR2 are KGHSH and LQKENI. CDR3 DNA sequence: TGTGCCAGCTCACCAGGGAACGGCTACGAGCAGTACTTC. It is translated as CASSPGNGYEQYF. The full variable domain, with the rest looked up from reference TRBV18 and TRBJ2-7, is NAGVMQNPRHLVRRRGQEARLRCSPMKGHSHVYWYRQLPEEGLKFMVYLQKENIIDESGMPKERFSAEFPKEGPSILRIQQVVRGDSAAYFCASSPGNGYEQYFGPGTRLTVT.

This chain links TRBV6-6 with TRBJ2-7; D is unclear. Trimming took 6 bases from V and 6 from J, leaving 21 bases between them. In germline, CDR1 is MNHNY, CDR2 SVGAGI (reference sequence). CDR3 length equals 15 residues. The CDR3 here is CASRRLGSGYGEQYF. Written as DNA, the CDR3 is TGTGCCAGCAGACGCCTCGGATCCGGTTATGGCGAGCAGTACTTC.

V gene TRBV7-2 combines with J gene TRBJ2-2; 10 bases are a match to TRBD1. The CDR3 runs 16 residues. CDR1 is SGHTA, CDR2 FQGNSA, per germline. V lost 5 bases to trimming and J lost 5 bases; unmatched junction nucleotides: 8. The CDR3 DNA follows: TGTGCCAGCAGCCGGTGGGACAGGGGAGGAACCGGGGAGCTGTTTTTT. It yields the protein CASSRWDRGGTGELFF.

The chain employs TRBV5-4 and TRBJ2-5; tentatively, D is TRBD2 (7 bases). From germline, CDR1 is SGHNT and CDR2 YYREEE (reference sequence). The length of the CDR3 is 14 residues. Trimming left V 3 bases short and J 4 bases short, with 13 bases between. CDR3 sequence (DNA): TGTGCCAGCAGCTCCAAGGGGGGGGGAGAGACCCAGTACTTC. Translating it yields CASSSKGGGETQYF.

The chain carries TRBV29-1 and TRBJ1-2; TRBD1 agrees at 8 bases. V lost 6 bases and J lost 8; bases outside the gene matches: 11. The CDR3 runs to 13 residues. Germline lookup yields CDR1 SQVTM and CDR2 ANQGSEA. The CDR3 loop is CSVDGQGVGGYTF. Written as DNA, the CDR3 is TGCAGCGTCGACGGACAGGGTGTAGGCGGCTACACCTTC.

The CDR3 DNA is TGCGCCAGCAGCCGGGACAGGGAGAACACTGAAGCTTTCTTT. Protein sequence: CASSRDRENTEAFF. The chain carries TRBV10-1 and TRBJ1-1; 9 nucleotides line up with TRBD1. Germline values: CDR1 WNHNN, CDR2 SYGVQD (reference sequence). Trimming cost V 6 bases and J 1 base; bases outside gene matches: 3. The CDR3 contains 14 residues.

This clone is a singleton in its sample. The chain links TRBV7-9 to TRBJ2-7; D gene ambiguous. This CDR3 has 15 amino acids. Trimming left V 2 bases short and J 7 bases short, with 18 bases between. CDR1 is SEHNR and CDR2 is FQNEAQ in the germline V gene (reference sequence). The CDR3 loop is CASSLLDRPYQEQYF. CDR3 bases: TGTGCCAGCAGCTTATTGGACCGCCCCTACCAAGAGCAGTACTTC.

The V call is TRBV19, the J call TRBJ1-1; maybe TRBD1 (6 bases). This CDR3 is 15 amino acids long. Germline-derived CDR1 and CDR2 are LNHDA and SQIVND (reference sequence). Trimming pared 11 bases from V and 1 base from J, leaving 20 bases between. CDR3 nucleotide sequence: TGTGCCGGGCGCCCTGAACAGGGCCCGAACACTGAAGCTTTCTTT. Translating gives CAGRPEQGPNTEAFF.

Concerning this clone itself: This sample also contains other DNA sequences that code for the same CDR3. The rearrangement uses TRBV15 and TRBJ2-3; possible D gene TRBD2, 7 bases. CDR3 size: 13 residues. V lost 6 bases, J lost 3 bases, and 10 bases lay in between. The V gene's germline CDR1 is LNHNV and CDR2 YYDKDF (reference sequence). CDR3 in amino acids: CATSRGGTDTQYF. Written as DNA, the CDR3 is TGTGCCACCAGTAGGGGGGGGACAGATACGCAGTATTTT.

The rearrangement joins TRBV6-5 to TRBJ1-6; D is ambiguous. In germline, CDR1 is MNHEY, CDR2 SVGAGI. V lost 3 bases, J lost 7 bases, and 10 bases lay in between. The CDR3 loop spans 14 amino acids. CDR3 residues: CASSYGVNNSPLHF. DNA for the CDR3: TGTGCCAGCAGTTATGGGGTCAACAATTCACCCCTCCACTTT.

V is TRBV5-1 and J is TRBJ1-4; 8 nucleotides agree with TRBD1. Trimming at V came to 6 bases and at J to 0 bases, leaving 4 bases not matched to a gene. The CDR3 contains 15 residues. The V gene's germline CDR1 is SGHRS and CDR2 YFSETQ. This CDR3 reads CASTQGAATNEKLFF. CDR3 nucleotide sequence: TGCGCCAGCACTCAGGGGGCAGCAACTAATGAAAAACTGTTTTTT.